This T cell receptor beta chain is from a study of shared clonotypes between healthy human individuals. Study outcomes and limitations: Lower generation probabilities were found for non-shared clonotypes than for those shared by all four donors.

Using immunoSEQ multiplex PCR, the repertoire was profiled, and TCRdb retains in-frame clones only, with some absent. Altogether about 320,000 clones are present, roughly 84% being singletons, with the ten largest covering roughly 15%. A remark on this clone: The antigen is unknown.

None of the donors, who were healthy HIV-negative adults, had recently had acute infections or vaccinations. The study drew all its donors from Caucasian adults living in Nashville, Tennessee. The specimen was memory CD8+ T cells sorted from blood. Documented subset: CD45RO+ cells pooled with CCR7-negative TemRA cells. The receptor comes from a man aged 18 to 30 in good health.

For the CDR3, the DNA is TGTGCCAGCTCACGGACAGGGACTGAAGCTTTCTTT. It is translated as CASSRTGTEAFF. The chain couples TRBV18 to TRBJ1-1; 8 bases are shared with TRBD1. The germline CDR1 and CDR2 sequences are KGHSH and LQKENI. This CDR3 has 12 residues. J lost 5 bases, V lost 4 bases, and 0 bases had no gene match.